The rows below give T cell receptor beta chains drawn from one sample of a study of spatial heterogeneity in lung cancer. Each CDR3 protein gets one entry after TCRdb re-called the 5' RACE reads with MiXCR. The data contain approximately 23,000 distinct CDR3 sequences, around 4.8% of them singletons. The sample consisted of lung tumor tissue, taken at surgery. These receptors were taken from a male donor with early-stage non-small cell lung cancer. Each CDR3 is given with its conserved first and last residue. Each record gives: CDR3 DNA, CDR3 protein, D gene, CDR3 length, J gene, clone size, V gene. D genes are given only for firm matches. The size field is filled for only some rows; it gives once, few, many or a size class.

cdr3_nt: TGTGCCAGCAGTTATACAGGGGGCGTCTATGGCTACACCTTC
cdr3_aa: CASSYTGGVYGYTF
d_call: TRBD1
cdr3_length: 14
j_call: TRBJ1-2
clone_size: few
v_call: TRBV28

cdr3_nt: TGTGCCAGCAGCGGGGACATCTCCTATAATTCACCCCTCCACTTT
cdr3_aa: CASSGDISYNSPLHF
d_call: .
cdr3_length: 15
j_call: TRBJ1-6
clone_size: many
v_call: TRBV9

cdr3_nt: TGTGCCAGCAGCCCCAACTCCTATAATTCACCCCTCCACTTT
cdr3_aa: CASSPNSYNSPLHF
d_call: .
cdr3_length: 14
j_call: TRBJ1-6
clone_size: many
v_call: TRBV11-2

cdr3_nt: TGTGCCAGCAGCCCCGGACTACCCGGGAGAGGGGATACGCAGTATTTT
cdr3_aa: CASSPGLPGRGDTQYF
d_call: .
cdr3_length: 16
j_call: TRBJ2-3
clone_size: .
v_call: TRBV5-4

cdr3_nt: TGTGCCAGCAGCTTGAACTGGGGGTCCGGCACAGATACGCAGTATTTT
cdr3_aa: CASSLNWGSGTDTQYF
d_call: .
cdr3_length: 16
j_call: TRBJ2-3
clone_size: many
v_call: TRBV5-6

cdr3_nt: TGTGCCAGCTCACCACGGACCGGGGAGAACACTGAAGCTTTCTTT
cdr3_aa: CASSPRTGENTEAFF
d_call: .
cdr3_length: 15
j_call: TRBJ1-1
clone_size: many
v_call: TRBV18

cdr3_nt: TGTGCCAGCAGCTTATCCACGGGTTCGGGTTTTGAAAAACTGTTTTTT
cdr3_aa: CASSLSTGSGFEKLFF
d_call: .
cdr3_length: 16
j_call: TRBJ1-4
clone_size: many
v_call: TRBV7-2

cdr3_nt: TGTGCCAGCAGCTTATACATCGACTCCTACGAGCAGTACTTC
cdr3_aa: CASSLYIDSYEQYF
d_call: .
cdr3_length: 14
j_call: TRBJ2-7
clone_size: medium-sized
v_call: TRBV7-9

cdr3_nt: TGTGCCAGCAGCCTCTACACCCGAGCCCAAGAGACCCAGTACTTC
cdr3_aa: CASSLYTRAQETQYF
d_call: .
cdr3_length: 15
j_call: TRBJ2-5
clone_size: many
v_call: TRBV7-2

cdr3_nt: TGTGCCAGCAGCCAAGAAACGGACGAGCAGTACTTC
cdr3_aa: CASSQETDEQYF
d_call: .
cdr3_length: 12
j_call: TRBJ2-7
clone_size: many
v_call: TRBV4-2

cdr3_nt: TGTGCCAGCAGCTCCTCTAAAAACATTCAGTACTTC
cdr3_aa: CASSSSKNIQYF
d_call: .
cdr3_length: 12
j_call: TRBJ2-4
clone_size: many
v_call: TRBV28

cdr3_nt: TGCGCCAGCAGGGACAGGGCGATGGAAGGTTCACCCCTCCACTTT
cdr3_aa: CASRDRAMEGSPLHF
d_call: TRBD1
cdr3_length: 15
j_call: TRBJ1-6
clone_size: many
v_call: TRBV4-3

cdr3_nt: TGTGCCAGCAGCCAAGATCTGGCAACGGAGACCCAGTACTTC
cdr3_aa: CASSQDLATETQYF
d_call: .
cdr3_length: 14
j_call: TRBJ2-5
clone_size: many
v_call: TRBV3-1

cdr3_nt: TGTGCCAGCAGTCCCGGGGGGGGACTTCAAAACAATGAGCAGTTCTTC
cdr3_aa: CASSPGGGLQNNEQFF
d_call: TRBD2
cdr3_length: 16
j_call: TRBJ2-1
clone_size: medium-sized
v_call: TRBV7-3

cdr3_nt: TGCAGCGTTCACCCCGGGACAGCCTCCCCGGGGTCGTCTGAAGCTTTCTTT
cdr3_aa: CSVHPGTASPGSSEAFF
d_call: TRBD1
cdr3_length: 17
j_call: TRBJ1-1
clone_size: many
v_call: TRBV29-1

cdr3_nt: TGTGCCAGGCCCCCCGCCTTTTACGAGCAGTACTTC
cdr3_aa: CARPPAFYEQYF
d_call: .
cdr3_length: 12
j_call: TRBJ2-7
clone_size: many
v_call: TRBV19

cdr3_nt: TGTGCCAGTACTAGCGGTTACACAGATACGCAGTATTTT
cdr3_aa: CASTSGYTDTQYF
d_call: TRBD2
cdr3_length: 13
j_call: TRBJ2-3
clone_size: many
v_call: TRBV7-2

cdr3_nt: TGTGCCAGCAGCTGGGGACTAGCGGGCCAAGGGGAGCAGTTCTTC
cdr3_aa: CASSWGLAGQGEQFF
d_call: TRBD2
cdr3_length: 15
j_call: TRBJ2-1
clone_size: many
v_call: TRBV12-3/TRBV12-4

cdr3_nt: TGTGCCAGCAGCCCCGGATCCTCCTACAATGAGCAGTTCTTC
cdr3_aa: CASSPGSSYNEQFF
d_call: .
cdr3_length: 14
j_call: TRBJ2-1
clone_size: medium-sized
v_call: TRBV28

cdr3_nt: TGCGCCAGCAGCCCGGAGGCACTTTCCTACGAGCAGTACTTC
cdr3_aa: CASSPEALSYEQYF
d_call: .
cdr3_length: 14
j_call: TRBJ2-7
clone_size: .
v_call: TRBV5-1

cdr3_nt: TGCAGCGTTTCGGGGAGCTATTATGGCTACACCTTC
cdr3_aa: CSVSGSYYGYTF
d_call: .
cdr3_length: 12
j_call: TRBJ1-2
clone_size: many
v_call: TRBV29-1

cdr3_nt: TGTGCCAGCAAGTGGGGACAGCCATTCAACTATGGCTACACCTTC
cdr3_aa: CASKWGQPFNYGYTF
d_call: TRBD1
cdr3_length: 15
j_call: TRBJ1-2
clone_size: few
v_call: TRBV6-5

cdr3_nt: TGCAGTGCTATTGGTGGGGCGGGCCCCTACGAGCAGTACTTC
cdr3_aa: CSAIGGAGPYEQYF
d_call: .
cdr3_length: 14
j_call: TRBJ2-7
clone_size: many
v_call: TRBV20-1

cdr3_nt: TGTGCCAGCAGCCTTACGGGAGATGAGCAGTTCTTC
cdr3_aa: CASSLTGDEQFF
d_call: .
cdr3_length: 12
j_call: TRBJ2-1
clone_size: many
v_call: TRBV7-9

cdr3_nt: TGCGCCAGCAGCTTGGCAGCGGGGGGCACTGAAGCTTTCTTT
cdr3_aa: CASSLAAGGTEAFF
d_call: .
cdr3_length: 14
j_call: TRBJ1-1
clone_size: many
v_call: TRBV5-1

cdr3_nt: TGTGCCAGCAGCACCCAAGGGGGTACTGAAGCTTTCTTT
cdr3_aa: CASSTQGGTEAFF
d_call: .
cdr3_length: 13
j_call: TRBJ1-1
clone_size: many
v_call: TRBV7-2